The T cell receptor beta chain described here comes from a study of cytomegalovirus exposure and HLA in healthy donors. For the study at large: The roughly 700 first-cohort repertoires shared a platform with the 120 validation repertoires, as reported in a later analysis. Notes on the study in general: Both high specificity and high sensitivity reportedly marked the classifier's diagnosis of cytomegalovirus status.

V lost 2 bases, J lost 3 bases, and 6 bases stayed unmatched. This CDR3 has 17 residues. Germline V gene sequence: CDR1 GTSNPN, CDR2 SVGIG (reference sequence). Some clones are missing from TCRdb's copy, which holds only in-frame ones; the method was immunoSEQ multiplex PCR. The sample gives under 250,000 clones, roughly 83% of which show up once; roughly 5.5% is in the top ten. A word on this clone: Antigen specificity is unknown.

Sequenced sample: PBMCs. This receptor was identified in a woman aged 18-29 years in good health and CMV-seronegative. The chain couples TRBV30 to TRBJ2-1; 14 nucleotides agree with TRBD2. The CDR3 region has the DNA TGTGCCTGGAGTATCGGACTAGCGGGGGGAAACTACAATGAGCAGTTCTTC. Protein product: CAWSIGLAGGNYNEQFF. The variable domain in full, with the rest retrieved from reference TRBV30 and TRBJ2-1, is SQTIHQWPATLVQPVGSPLSLECTVEGTSNPNLYWYRQAAGRGLQLLFYSVGIGQISSEVPQNLSASRPQDRQFILSSKKLLLSDSGFYLCAWSIGLAGGNYNEQFFGPGTRLTVL.